These 28 T cell receptor beta chains were sequenced from one sample in a study of T cell repertoires in cytomegalovirus infection. TCRdb reanalysed the reads using MiXCR and keeps one entry per CDR3 protein. The sample includes fewer than 700,000 distinct CDR3 sequences, 20% to 25% seen only once; the top ten take 8%. Material for sequencing was CD8+ T cells from PBMCs. Receptors were obtained from a human donor in good health (CMV status not recorded). Some clones in this sample may be carry-over from other donors' samples.

In its sample, this clonotype was seen many times. The rearrangement links TRBV27 to TRBJ2-1, with 10 bases lining up with TRBD1. The CDR3 spans 14 residues. CDR1 is MNHEY, CDR2 SMNVEV, per germline (reference sequence). Unmatched junction bases numbered 7, after V lost 8 bases and J lost 6 bases. This chain's CDR3 is CASLLGTGANEQFF. The CDR3 coding sequence is TGTGCCAGCTTACTTGGGACAGGGGCCAATGAGCAGTTCTTC.

This clonotype was picked up many times. CDR3 sequence: CASRRSNRVSYNEQFF. The CDR3 coding sequence is TGTGCCAGCAGACGGTCGAACAGGGTCTCCTACAATGAGCAGTTCTTC. The genes are TRBV12-3 or TRBV12-4 and TRBJ2-1, with D possibly TRBD1 on 6 matching bases. V lost 6 bases to trimming and J lost 0 bases, with 15 bases between them. There are 16 residues in the CDR3.

The table lists this clonotype with many counts. The V and J genes are TRBV12-3 or TRBV12-4 and TRBJ2-5, with 10 bases fitting TRBD2. Trimming at V came to 6 bases and at J to 3 bases, leaving 7 bases not matched to a gene. The CDR3 is 15 residues long. CDR3: CASSPRLAGKETQYF. CDR3 coding DNA: TGTGCCAGCAGCCCGAGACTAGCGGGCAAAGAGACCCAGTACTTC.

This chain joins TRBV28 and TRBJ1-6; TRBD1 is a possible D gene (6 bases). Trimming left V 7 bases short and J 7 bases short, with 14 bases between. There are 14 residues in the CDR3. The germline gives CDR1 MDHEN, CDR2 SYDVKM. DNA for the CDR3: TGTGCCAGCACTATCCTTAGGGGGAATTCACCCCTCCACTTT. Protein sequence: CASTILRGNSPLHF.

There are many counts of this clonotype. The CDR3 DNA is TGTGCCAGCCAACACAGGGGGGAAGCTTTCTTT. Amino acid sequence: CASQHRGEAFF. V usage is TRBV6-1 and J usage is TRBJ1-1; 8 bases are shared with TRBD1. Germline values: CDR1 MNHNS, CDR2 SASEGT. This CDR3 spans 11 amino acids. V lost 8 bases to trimming and J lost 8 bases; unmatched junction nucleotides: 4.

The gene calls are TRBV10-2 and TRBJ2-7; the D is unclear. The V gene lost 4 bases and the J gene lost 2 bases, with 9 bases spanning the gap. In germline, CDR1 is WSHSY, CDR2 SAAADI. The CDR3 covers 13 residues. This CDR3 reads CASSGRKTYEQYF. The CDR3 region has the DNA TGCGCCAGCAGTGGTAGGAAAACCTACGAGCAGTACTTC.

About this clonotype: This may come from a read error, since a much larger clone is one base off. The chain links TRBV23-1 to TRBJ2-3; D is ambiguous. TRBV23-1 counts as an open reading frame of uncertain function. The CDR3 runs to 14 residues. CDR3 amino acids: CTSSPSTSTDTQYF. CDR3 coding DNA: TGCACCAGCAGTCCCTCGACCAGCACAGATACGCAGTATTTT.

The chain joins TRBV5-1 to TRBJ2-7, with 7 bases matching TRBD1. This CDR3 is 14 amino acids long. Per the germline V gene, CDR1 is SGHRS and CDR2 is YFSETQ. V dropped 2 bases and J dropped 1; count of bases not matched to a gene: 3. This CDR3 reads CASSFRQGSYEQYV. Here the CDR3 DNA reads TGCGCCAGCAGCTTCCGACAGGGATCCTACGAGCAGTACGTC.

The gene calls are TRBV20-1 and TRBJ2-1; D might be TRBD1 or TRBD2, each matching 6 bases. CDR1 and CDR2 (germline): DFQATT, SNEGSKA (reference sequence). Between the trimmed V and J ends, which lost 6 bases and 8 bases, there was a span of 20 bases. This CDR3 comprises 14 residues. CDR3 residues: CSAPIQRRGYEQFF. Written as DNA, the CDR3 is TGCAGTGCCCCGATCCAGCGGAGGGGGTATGAGCAGTTCTTC.

This clonotype has ten or more counts. The CDR3 protein is CASSLAGQDLYEQYF. CDR3 DNA: TGTGCCAGCAGCTTAGCGGGTCAGGATCTCTACGAGCAGTACTTC. The V gene is TRBV7-6, the J gene TRBJ2-7; D gene uncertain. Deletions cut 0 bases from V and 3 bases from J, with 12 bases between. In germline, CDR1 is SGHVS, CDR2 FNYEAQ. CDR3 size: 15 residues.

CDR3 in amino acids: CASSQEGSGGPGGEQYV. DNA for the CDR3: TGCGCCAGCAGCCAAGAAGGTAGCGGGGGCCCGGGCGGCGAGCAGTACGTC. V gene TRBV4-3 combines with J gene TRBJ2-7, with TRBD2 matching over 9 bases. V was pared by 0 bases and J by 6 bases, with 12 bases of the junction left unmatched. CDR1 is LGHNA, CDR2 YSLEER, per germline. The CDR3 totals 17 residues.

The V gene is TRBV19, the J gene TRBJ2-7; D might be TRBD1 or TRBD2, each matching 5 bases. V shed 3 bases and J shed 3 bases, with 9 bases lying between them. The germline CDR1 and CDR2 sequences are LNHDA and SQIVND (reference sequence). The CDR3 covers 13 residues. Written as DNA, the CDR3 is TGTGCCAGTAGTATGGGGGAGAGCTACGAGCAGTACGTC. This encodes CASSMGESYEQYV.

This clonotype was picked up many times. The V and J genes are TRBV10-2 and TRBJ2-7; possibly TRBD2 for D (6 bases). Per germline, CDR1 WSHSY and CDR2 SAAADI. The CDR3 loop spans 13 amino acids. The germline V and J ends were trimmed by 8 bases and 3 bases, with 14 bases remaining between them. CDR3: CASRDSADYEQYF. The DNA for the CDR3 is TGCGCCAGCCGGGACTCGGCGGACTACGAGCAGTACTTC.

CDR3 nucleotide sequence: TGCAGTGCTAGAGAGAATCTTTACAGCTCCTACAATGAGCAGTTCTTC. Residues: CSARENLYSSYNEQFF. V and J are TRBV20-1 and TRBJ2-1; D remains unclear. Deletions cut 0 bases from V and 0 bases from J, with 12 bases between. Germline CDR1 is DFQATT and CDR2 is SNEGSKA (reference sequence). The CDR3 sequence is 16 residues long.

This clonotype turned up a few times. The chain employs TRBV5-5 and TRBJ2-7, with TRBD2 as a possible D gene (5 bases). Germline assignment: CDR1 SGHKS and CDR2 YYEKEE (reference sequence). CDR3 length: 14 amino acids. The V end lost 6 bases, the J end lost 4 bases, and 17 bases lay between the germline ends. CDR3 sequence reads: CASIPETRGYEQYF. CDR3 nucleotides: TGTGCCAGCATCCCGGAAACTCGAGGGTACGAGCAGTACTTC.

This chain uses TRBV6-5 with TRBJ1-5; 7 nucleotides align to TRBD1. Germline CDR1 MNHEY, CDR2 SVGAGI. The CDR3 consists of 13 residues. Germline trimming cut 6 bases from V and 3 bases from J; bases unmatched to any gene: 2. For the CDR3, the DNA is TGTGCCAGCAGGACAGGGTACAATCAGCCCCAGCATTTT. It translates to CASRTGYNQPQHF.

This chain connects TRBV6-5 to TRBJ1-2, with 7 bases fitting TRBD1. This CDR3 is built from 16 residues. Germline values: CDR1 MNHEY, CDR2 SVGAGI. The junction had 12 bases not matched to a gene; V was cut back by 5 bases and J by 3 bases. DNA of the CDR3: TGTGCCAGCAGTCCGGGATCGAGACAGGGAGACTATGGCTACACCTTC. This gives the protein CASSPGSRQGDYGYTF.

This clonotype was counted only a few times. The rearrangement uses TRBV29-1 and TRBJ2-2, with unresolved D. V was pared by 4 bases and J by 0 bases, with 6 bases between. This CDR3 region has 13 residues. The germline CDR1 and CDR2 sequences are SQVTM and ANQGSEA. The CDR3 here is CSVGASNTGELFF. Here the CDR3 DNA reads TGCAGCGTTGGTGCTTCGAACACCGGGGAGCTGTTTTTT.

The gene calls are TRBV28 and TRBJ1-6; no reliable D call. V lost 2 bases and J 0 bases, leaving 11 bases between the germline ends. The germline gives CDR1 MDHEN, CDR2 SYDVKM. The CDR3 has 17 residues. CDR3 DNA: TGTGCCAGCAGTTTACCGGGAGAACACTCCTATAATTCACCCCTCCACTTT. This sequence encodes CASSLPGEHSYNSPLHF.

The J gene is TRBJ1-3, the V gene TRBV5-1; 7 positions match TRBD1. V dropped 2 bases and J dropped 2; count of bases not matched to a gene: 7. Per germline, CDR1 SGHRS and CDR2 YFSETQ. CDR3 size: 16 residues. The chain's CDR3 is CASSFRTGQTGNTIYF. CDR3 DNA sequence: TGCGCCAGCAGCTTCCGGACAGGTCAAACTGGAAACACCATATATTTT.

The chain is built from TRBV29-1 and TRBJ2-3; D not certain. Germline CDR1 and CDR2: SQVTM and ANQGSEA. Between the trimmed V and J ends, which lost 8 bases and 5 bases, there was a span of 14 bases. CDR3 length: 12 residues. The CDR3, as DNA: TGCAGCATCACAGTTGGGGTAGATACGCAGTATTTT. Translating it yields CSITVGVDTQYF.

About this clonotype itself: One junction end disagrees with the germline gene, perhaps due to a read error. The chain uses TRBV11-2 and TRBJ1-6; the D gene is possibly TRBD1 (5 bases). The CDR3 has 17 residues. The germline V gene encodes CDR1 SGHAT and CDR2 FQNNGV. CDR3 in DNA: TGTGCCGGCAGCCAGATTAGCGGGACCTACTATAATTCACCCCTCCACTTT. The encoded protein is CAGSQISGTYYNSPLHF. The full variable domain, rest sourced from reference TRBV11-2 and TRBJ1-6, is EAGVAQSPRYKIIEKRQSVAFWCNPISGHATLYWYQQILGQGPKLLIQFQNNGVVDDSQLPKDRFSAERLKGVDSTLKIQPAKLEDSAVYLCAGSQISGTYYNSPLHFGNGTRLTVT.

This clonotype has a handful of counts. The V gene is TRBV6-6, the J gene TRBJ1-6; the D is unclear. This CDR3 comprises 16 residues. With 8 bases removed from V and 0 bases from J, the gap between germline ends came to 14 bases. CDR1 and CDR2 from the germline V gene are MNHNY and SVGAGI (reference sequence). The CDR3 is CASQRVKSSYNSPLHF. The CDR3 DNA reads TGTGCCAGCCAGAGGGTGAAGAGCTCCTATAATTCACCCCTCCACTTT.

V usage is TRBV2 and J usage is TRBJ2-5, with 7 bases aligning to TRBD1. This CDR3 is 13 amino acids long. Trimming at V came to 6 bases and at J to 5 bases, leaving 6 bases not matched to a gene. Per germline, CDR1 SNHLY and CDR2 FYNNEI. CDR3 in amino acids: CASSIYRGETQYF. The CDR3 DNA sequence: TGTGCCAGCAGCATATACAGGGGCGAGACCCAGTACTTC.

In its sample, this clonotype was seen a few times. The J gene is TRBJ1-2, the V gene TRBV29-1, with 8 bases matching TRBD1. From germline, CDR1 is SQVTM and CDR2 ANQGSEA. The CDR3 extends over 13 amino acids. V gave up 5 bases and J gave up 5 bases; unmatched junction bases: 7. CDR3 sequence (DNA): TGCAGCGTTCCTGACAGGGGAAGATATGGCTACACCTTC. It is translated as CSVPDRGRYGYTF.

This clonotype was counted a single time. V and J are TRBV25-1 and TRBJ2-2; 10 positions agree with TRBD1. The CDR3 sequence is 16 residues long. V lost 6 bases, J lost 4 bases, and 8 bases stayed unmatched. Germline CDR1 and CDR2: MGHDK and SYGVNS. CDR3 loop: CASSSTGGHPTGELFF. For the CDR3, the DNA is TGTGCCAGCAGCTCGACAGGGGGCCACCCCACCGGGGAGCTGTTTTTT.

This clonotype was counted only a few times. The DNA for the CDR3 is TGTGCCAGCAGCTACAGCGGCGGATTGAATGAGCAGTTCTTC. Its translation is CASSYSGGLNEQFF. The rearrangement links TRBV7-9 to TRBJ2-1; D possibly corresponds to TRBD2 (5 bases). Germline-derived CDR1 and CDR2 are SEHNR and FQNEAQ (reference sequence). Trimming cost V 4 bases and J 7 bases, with 14 bases left between them. CDR3 length: 14 amino acids.

This chain connects TRBV25-1 to TRBJ2-7; weak D call: TRBD1 (6 bases). The CDR3 has 14 amino acids. The V end was cut by 3 bases, the J end by 3 bases, with 12 bases between. In germline, CDR1 is MGHDK, CDR2 SYGVNS. Written as DNA, the CDR3 is TGTGCCAGCAGTGACCGACAGGTTCTCTACGAGCAGTACTTC. Translating gives CASSDRQVLYEQYF.